Included here is one TCR beta chain sequence, with context. Each CDR3 protein is one row after TCRdb ran MiXCR on the PCR reads. Among roughly 71,000 distinct CDR3 sequences, under 20% were seen once, and the ten largest hold roughly 1.4%. The CDR3 spans 13 residues. Per the germline V gene, CDR1 is LGHNT and CDR2 is FRNRAP. V was cut by 0 bases and J by 9 bases, with 9 bases left in between. The source of the sample is a study of molecular identifiers for immune sequencing clone quantification. This sequence joins TRBV12-5 and TRBJ2-1; D gene unclear. This TCR was sampled from a human donor in good health. Some libraries in this study had Jurkat cell RNA spiked in. The specimen sequenced was naive CD8+ T cells from blood, with Jurkat cell RNA spiked in. Subset here: FACS-sorted CD8+CD4-CCR7+CD45RA+ naive T cells. The CDR3 here is CASGLVWQTEQFF. DNA of the CDR3: TGTGCTAGTGGTTTGGTATGGCAAACTGAGCAGTTCTTC.